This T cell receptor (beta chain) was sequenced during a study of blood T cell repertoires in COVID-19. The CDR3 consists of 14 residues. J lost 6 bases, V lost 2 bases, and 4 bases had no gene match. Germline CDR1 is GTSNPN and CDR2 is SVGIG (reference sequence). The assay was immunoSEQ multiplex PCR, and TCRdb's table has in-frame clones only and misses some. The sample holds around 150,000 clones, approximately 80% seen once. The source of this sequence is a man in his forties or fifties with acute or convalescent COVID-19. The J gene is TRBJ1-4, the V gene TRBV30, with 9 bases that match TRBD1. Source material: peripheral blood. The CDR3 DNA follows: TGTGCCTGGAGTTCCCGGGACAGGGATGAAAAACTGTTTTTT. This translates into CAWSSRDRDEKLFF.